A selection of T cell receptor beta chains follows, all from one sample in a study of blood T cell repertoires in COVID-19. Libraries were prepared by immunoSEQ multiplex PCR; TCRdb keeps only in-frame clonotypes and omits some of them. Of about 460,000 clones in the sample, about nine tenths were seen once. The sample comprised PBMCs or T cells enriched from blood (not recorded which). Source of these receptors: a woman in her sixties who had recovered from COVID-19. Each CDR3 is given with its conserved first and last residue. D genes are given only for firm matches. Size values are once, few and many counts, or a class for expanded clones, and some rows have none.

abundance,d_gene,j_gene,v_gene,CDR3nt,CDR3aa
-,TRBD1,TRBJ2-1,TRBV5-8,TGTGCCAGCAGCTATCAACCGGGACAGGGGTCCAATGAGCAGTTCTTC,CASSYQPGQGSNEQFF
few,-,TRBJ1-1,TRBV6-1,TGTGCCAGCAGTGAAATGGGCTTGGGGAACACTGAAGCTTTCTTT,CASSEMGLGNTEAFF
-,TRBD1,TRBJ1-2,TRBV5-6,TGTGCCAGCAGCCTCGACAGGGCCCCTAACTATGGCTACACCTTC,CASSLDRAPNYGYTF
-,TRBD1,TRBJ1-4,TRBV6-5,TGTGCCAGCAGGATGGACAGGTTAAATGAAAAACTGTTTTTT,CASRMDRLNEKLFF
-,-,TRBJ1-2,TRBV5-1,TGCGCCAGCAGCCTCCGGGGGGATGGCTACACCTTC,CASSLRGDGYTF
-,TRBD1,TRBJ2-1,TRBV5-4,TGTGCCAGCAGCTTGGCCGGCGGGACAGGGCTTTACAATGAGCAGTTCTTC,CASSLAGGTGLYNEQFF
-,-,TRBJ1-4,TRBV4-1,TGCGCCAGCAGCCAAGATAGGGGAACAACCAGGAAATGGGAAAAACTGTTTTTT,CASSQDRGTTRKWEKLFF
-,-,TRBJ2-7,TRBV5-4,TGTGCCAGCAGCTGGGGGTCCGGGGGCGAGCAGTACTTC,CASSWGSGGEQYF
-,-,TRBJ2-5,TRBV5-8,TGTGCCAGCAGCTTAGGGGGAGGGCTAGCGGAAGAGACCCAGTACTTC,CASSLGGGLAEETQYF
-,-,TRBJ1-2,TRBV7-9,TGTGCCAGCAGCTGGCCGGGGAATAACTATGGCTACACCTTC,CASSWPGNNYGYTF
-,-,TRBJ1-2,TRBV9,TGTGCCAGCTCCCCAAGCTTGGGGACATATGGCTACACCTTC,CASSPSLGTYGYTF
-,-,TRBJ2-6,TRBV28,TGTGCCAGCATTACACAGGGTTCTGGGGCCAACGTCCTGACTTTC,CASITQGSGANVLTF
-,-,TRBJ2-1,TRBV7-9,TGTGCCAGCAGCTTAGGTAGGGGCCCCTTGAATGAGCAGTTCTTC,CASSLGRGPLNEQFF
-,TRBD1,TRBJ1-4,TRBV6-1,TGTGCCAGCAGTGAGGCAGGGGGTATTTCTTTGGAAAAACTGTTTTTT,CASSEAGGISLEKLFF
once,-,TRBJ2-3,TRBV5-1,TGCGCCAGCAGCTTGGGACGGACTGGCACAGATACGCAGTATTTT,CASSLGRTGTDTQYF
-,TRBD1,TRBJ1-5,TRBV6-5,TGTGCCAGCAGTCTCGGGACAGGTCTCAATCAGCCCCAGCATTTT,CASSLGTGLNQPQHF